The 13 T cell receptor beta chains below come from one sample, sequenced in a study of regulatory and conventional T cells in breast cancer. TCRdb itself ran the PCR reads through MiXCR, one entry per CDR3 protein. The repertoire consists of 9,000 to 13,000 distinct CDR3 sequences, with about 32% occurring once and the leading ten covering over 5%. Sequenced sample: conventional T cells from blood. All receptors come from a male donor in good health.

The genes are TRBV6-5 and TRBJ2-3; weak D call: TRBD1 (6 bases). Germline V gene lookup returns CDR1 MNHEY and CDR2 SVGAGI. With 4 bases removed from V and 2 bases from J, the gap between germline ends came to 13 bases. CDR3 length equals 15 residues. In DNA, the CDR3 is TGTGCCAGCAGTTCACCGGGACAACTCACAGATACGCAGTATTTT. Residues: CASSSPGQLTDTQYF.

This clonotype was counted a few times. The chain couples TRBV7-2 to TRBJ1-4; 8 bases fit TRBD1. Germline assignment: CDR1 SGHTA and CDR2 FQGNSA. CDR3 length: 17 residues. V shed 3 bases, J shed 0 bases, and the junction held 6 bases outside the gene matches. The DNA of the CDR3 is TGTGCCAGCAGCTTTGGACAGGGCCCGGCAACTAATGAAAAACTGTTTTTT. Its translation: CASSFGQGPATNEKLFF. Together with reference TRBV7-2 and TRBJ1-4, the CDR3 gives the full variable domain: GAGVSQSPSNKVTEKGKDVELRCDPISGHTALYWYRQSLGQGLEFLIYFQGNSAPDKSGLPSDRFSAERTGGSVSTLTIQRTQQEDSAVYLCASSFGQGPATNEKLFFGSGTQLSVL.

In its sample, this clonotype was seen a few times. The CDR3 region has the DNA TGCAGTGCAAGCGGGACAGATAGCGCAGATACGCAGTATTTT. Its protein product is CSASGTDSADTQYF. The chain has TRBV20-1 and TRBJ2-3, with D perhaps TRBD1 or TRBD2 (7 bases each). Germline V gives CDR1 DFQATT, CDR2 SNEGSKA (reference sequence). The CDR3 is made up of 14 amino acids. The V end lost 6 bases, the J end lost 4 bases, and 17 bases lay between the germline ends.

This clonotype is categorized as medium-sized. The rearrangement links TRBV28 to TRBJ1-5; D perhaps matches TRBD1 (5 bases). The CDR3 is 14 residues long. Germline V gene data show CDR1 as MDHEN and CDR2 as SYDVKM. Trimming left V 3 bases short and J 7 bases short, with 13 bases between. The CDR3 region has the DNA TGTGCCAGCAGTTTGTCGGGGCGTCGGCAGCCCCAGCATTTT. It specifies CASSLSGRRQPQHF. The full variable domain, completed using reference TRBV28 and TRBJ1-5, is DVKVTQSSRYLVKRTGEKVFLECVQDMDHENMFWYRQDPGLGLRLIYFSYDVKMKEKGDIPEGYSVSREKKERFSLILESASTNQTSMYLCASSLSGRRQPQHFGDGTRLSIL.

For this clonotype: This may come from a read error, since a much larger clone is one base off. The V gene is TRBV7-2, the J gene TRBJ2-5; D not certain. The CDR3 loop spans 11 amino acids. Per the germline V gene, CDR1 is SGHTA and CDR2 is FQGNSA. The CDR3: CVSSERETQYF. The CDR3 DNA reads as TGTGTCAGCAGCGAACGGGAGACCCAGTACTTC.

This clonotype was detected only a few times. This chain connects TRBV7-2 to TRBJ2-7, with D unresolved. V gave up 5 bases and J gave up 2 bases, with 10 bases separating them. The CDR3 has 13 amino acids. Germline CDR1 and CDR2: SGHTA and FQGNSA. CDR3: CASSRTPTYEQYF. CDR3 coding DNA: TGTGCCAGCAGCCGGACGCCTACCTACGAGCAGTACTTC.

With respect to this clonotype: Germline is not matched at one junction end, which may reflect a read error. In DNA, the CDR3 is TGTGCCAGCAGCCAAGATTGGGTTAGGGGCGGGGGGTCCCAAGAGACCCAGTACTTC. Translating gives CASSQDWVRGGGSQETQYF. The chain combines TRBV4-3 with TRBJ2-5; the match to TRBD2 covers 8 bases. Germline CDR1 is LGHNA and CDR2 is YSLEER. This CDR3 is built from 19 residues.

This clonotype is judged medium-sized (0.01 to 0.1%). The chain combines TRBV19 with TRBJ1-3; tentative D call: TRBD1 (6 bases). Trimming took 8 bases from V and 2 from J, leaving 22 bases between them. This CDR3 comprises 17 residues. Germline CDR1 LNHDA, CDR2 SQIVND (reference sequence). The DNA for the CDR3 is TGTGCCAGTTCGCGGACAGCCAGTTCCACCGCTGGAAACACCATATATTTT. Its translation is CASSRTASSTAGNTIYF.

Of note for this clonotype: No conserved phenylalanine or tryptophan is present at the end of the CDR3, so a read error is the likely explanation. This chain uses TRBV20-1 with TRBJ2-5; TRBD1 aligns across 10 bases. CDR1 is DFQATT, CDR2 SNEGSKA, per germline (reference sequence). The CDR3 covers 15 residues. The V and J ends lost 6 bases and 5 bases, in that order; junction bases with no gene match: 12. The CDR3 sequence is CSANQPRTGGETQYL. The DNA for the CDR3 is TGCAGTGCGAACCAACCCCGGACAGGGGGGGAGACCCAGTACCTC.

Within the sample, this clonotype is medium-sized. The genes are TRBV12-3 or TRBV12-4 and TRBJ1-5, with D perhaps matching TRBD1 (5 bases). This CDR3 spans 13 amino acids. Trimming took 5 bases from V and 3 from J, leaving 8 bases between them. In DNA, the CDR3 is TGTGCCAGCAGTCTCAGGGTCAATCAGCCCCAGCATTTT. Protein: CASSLRVNQPQHF.

There are a few counts of this clonotype. This rearrangement joins TRBV2 to TRBJ1-1; 8 positions match TRBD1. After removal of 9 bases from V and 4 bases from J, the junction contained 7 bases not matched to a gene. CDR1 is SNHLY, CDR2 FYNNEI, per germline. This CDR3 comprises 13 residues. The CDR3 nucleotides are TGTGCCAGGGGCCTCACAGGGGGCACTGAAGCTTTCTTT. Residues: CARGLTGGTEAFF.

On this clonotype: A much more abundant neighbour one base away suggests this may be a read error. V usage is TRBV6-5 and J usage is TRBJ2-7; D is undetermined. The CDR3 runs to 16 residues. The germline CDR1 and CDR2 sequences are MNHEY and SVGAGI. Trimming took 0 bases from V and 2 from J, leaving 14 bases between them. CDR3 nucleotides: TGTGCCAGCAGTTACTCGAAGACGGGTGGACCCTACGAGCAGTACTTC. Amino acids: CASSYSKTGGPYEQYF.

This clonotype came up a few times. The V gene is TRBV7-9, the J gene TRBJ2-1, with D hard to call. This CDR3 has 14 residues. Trimming removed 1 base at V and 6 bases at J, with 10 bases between. Germline V CDR1 and CDR2: SEHNR, FQNEAQ (reference sequence). CDR3 loop: CASSLEMLSNEQFF. CDR3 DNA: TGTGCCAGCAGCTTAGAAATGCTAAGCAATGAGCAGTTCTTC.